Shown below are 8 T cell receptor beta chains from a single sample sequenced in a study of shared clonotypes between healthy human individuals. TCRdb's copy holds only in-frame clones and misses some; the assay was immunoSEQ multiplex PCR. The sample includes about 640,000 clones, about 78% seen only once; the top ten take 1.8%. The sequenced sample was memory CD4+ T cells sorted from blood. Indicated subset: CD45RA-negative fraction. Every receptor here comes from a woman younger than 45 in good health.

The rearrangement uses TRBV19 and TRBJ1-2; perhaps TRBD1 as D (5 bases). V lost 0 bases and J lost 4, with 12 bases in between. This CDR3 comprises 15 residues. Germline CDR1 and CDR2: LNHDA and SQIVND (reference sequence). The CDR3 DNA reads as TGTGCCAGTAGTATAGATAGGGACTTCAGCTATGGCTACACCTTC. The encoded protein is CASSIDRDFSYGYTF.

The chain has TRBV6-1 and TRBJ1-5; D is ambiguous. Germline V lookup: CDR1 MNHNS, CDR2 SASEGT. This CDR3 has 15 amino acids. With 3 bases removed from V and 2 bases from J, the gap between germline ends came to 11 bases. CDR3 protein: CASSDQAFGNQPQHF. The CDR3 DNA reads TGTGCCAGCAGTGACCAGGCCTTTGGCAATCAGCCCCAGCATTTT.

The CDR3 nucleotides read TGCGCCAGCAGCCAAGTATCTAGGCAGGGGGCTGGAAACACCATATATTTT. Translating gives CASSQVSRQGAGNTIYF. The V call is TRBV4-1, the J call TRBJ1-3, with 7 bases matching TRBD1. Unmatched junction bases numbered 8, after V lost 1 base and J lost 2 bases. This CDR3 is built from 17 residues. Germline CDR1 MGHRA, CDR2 YSYEKL.

The chain links TRBV7-2 to TRBJ2-7, with D maybe TRBD1 (6 bases). Germline V CDR1 and CDR2: SGHTA, FQGNSA. The CDR3 contains 15 residues. V dropped 2 bases and J dropped 3 bases, with 14 bases sitting between them. The chain's CDR3 is CASSLKVQGGYEQYF. The CDR3, as DNA: TGTGCCAGCAGCTTAAAGGTGCAAGGGGGCTACGAGCAGTACTTC.

The chain is built from TRBV5-1 and TRBJ2-7; TRBD2 agrees at 8 bases. From germline, CDR1 is SGHRS and CDR2 YFSETQ. J was trimmed by 2 bases and V by 0 bases; bases with no gene match: 7. The CDR3 is 16 residues long. The CDR3 loop reads CASSLVLGLVTYEQYF. The DNA of the CDR3 is TGCGCCAGCAGCTTGGTCCTGGGACTAGTAACCTACGAGCAGTACTTC.

This chain joins TRBV29-1 and TRBJ2-1; D gene unclear. The V and J ends lost 6 bases and 8 bases respectively, with 14 bases between them. The germline V gene has CDR1 SQVTM and CDR2 ANQGSEA. The CDR3 is 12 residues long. CDR3 in DNA: TGCAGCGTCAAGTCGGCAGGCGATGAGCAGTTCTTC. Its translation: CSVKSAGDEQFF.

As to this clone: An end of the junction does not agree with germline; a read error may underlie this. This chain joins TRBV15 and TRBJ2-6, with D maybe TRBD1 (5 bases). The germline CDR1 and CDR2 sequences are LNHNV and YYDKDF (reference sequence). This CDR3 is 17 amino acids long. CDR3 nucleotides: TGTGCCACCAGCAGAGTTTCCCCCGGCTCTGGGGCCAACGTCCTGATTTTC. As protein: CATSRVSPGSGANVLIF.

The V call is TRBV2, the J call TRBJ2-3; D is unresolved. V lost 4 bases and J 4 bases, leaving 12 bases between the germline ends. The CDR3 is 14 amino acids. CDR1 and CDR2 (germline): SNHLY, FYNNEI. The CDR3 DNA reads TGTGCCAGCAGTGTAGAAATCGGCTCAGATACGCAGTATTTT. Its protein is CASSVEIGSDTQYF.